A selection of T cell receptor beta chains follows, all from one sample in a study of technical replicates of blood from several donors. Repertoires were generated with immunoSEQ multiplex PCR, while TCRdb's copy carries only in-frame clones and drops some. The sample lists 85,000 or so clones, 94% seen once, with approximately 0.26% in the top ten. Sequencing was performed on T cells isolated from PBMCs. These receptors all come from a human donor in good health. Each CDR3 is given with its conserved first and last residue. A D gene is named only where the DNA matches it firmly. Clone size is given for some rows only: seen once, a few or many times, or a class if the clone is expanded.

D | size | J | V | CDR3 | DNA
TRBD2 | . | TRBJ2-1 | TRBV5-5 | CASSPQRGAQFF | TGTGCCAGCAGCCCGCAGCGGGGCGCGCAGTTCTTC
TRBD2 | . | TRBJ2-7 | TRBV9 | CASSASGGIHYEQYF | TGTGCCAGCAGTGCGAGCGGGGGGATTCACTACGAGCAGTACTTC
. | . | TRBJ2-3 | TRBV6-6 | CASSYRRSTDTQYF | TGTGCCAGCAGTTATAGGAGGAGCACAGATACGCAGTATTTT
. | . | TRBJ1-1 | TRBV21-1 | CASSHYTIRTEAFF | TGTGCCAGCAGTCACTACACAATTCGCACTGAAGCTTTCTTT
TRBD1 | . | TRBJ1-2 | TRBV19 | CASSGTGDGYTF | TGTGCCAGTAGTGGGACAGGGGATGGCTACACCTTC
TRBD1 | . | TRBJ1-6 | TRBV5-5 | CASSPVPGQSTTSSPLHF | TGTGCCAGCAGCCCCGTCCCGGGACAGTCCACTACTAGTTCACCCCTCCACTTT
. | once | TRBJ2-7 | TRBV9 | CASSPGTAGAYEQYF | TGTGCCAGCAGCCCAGGGACAGCGGGGGCCTACGAGCAGTACTTC
. | . | TRBJ2-5 | TRBV6-5 | CASRYTGAETQYF | TGTGCCAGCAGGTACACAGGCGCAGAGACCCAGTACTTC
. | . | TRBJ2-7 | TRBV7-9 | CASGADYEQYF | TGTGCCAGCGGGGCTGATTACGAGCAGTACTTC
TRBD1 | . | TRBJ2-2 | TRBV10-1 | CASSESQGDTGELFF | TGCGCCAGCAGTGAGTCCCAGGGGGACACCGGGGAGCTGTTTTTT
TRBD2 | . | TRBJ2-5 | TRBV27 | CASSAPGLAGARSQYF | TGTGCCAGCAGTGCCCCGGGACTAGCGGGAGCTCGGTCCCAGTACTTC
TRBD1 | . | TRBJ1-1 | TRBV6-6 | CASSDDRGNTEAFF | TGTGCCAGCAGTGATGACAGGGGGAACACTGAAGCTTTCTTT
TRBD2 | . | TRBJ2-1 | TRBV4-1 | CASSQVGLAGFGHEQFF | TGCGCCAGCAGCCAAGTGGGACTAGCGGGATTTGGGCATGAGCAGTTCTTC
TRBD1 | . | TRBJ1-5 | TRBV28 | CASSPTGTGPQPQHF | TGTGCCAGCAGCCCCACCGGGACAGGGCCTCAGCCCCAGCATTTT
TRBD1 | . | TRBJ2-4 | TRBV5-4 | CASSLQQGSVNIQYF | TGTGCCAGCAGCCTCCAACAGGGGTCGGTAAACATTCAGTACTTC
TRBD1 | . | TRBJ2-2 | TRBV14 | CASSPNDRVWGTGELFF | TGTGCCAGCAGCCCTAACGACAGGGTGTGGGGCACCGGGGAGCTGTTTTTT
. | once | TRBJ2-2 | TRBV7-3 | CASRSGFGSGELFF | TGTGCCAGCAGATCCGGGTTCGGGTCCGGGGAGCTGTTTTTT
TRBD1 | . | TRBJ2-7 | TRBV7-9 | CASSPTRDSNYEQYF | TGTGCCAGCAGCCCGACCCGGGACAGCAACTACGAGCAGTACTTC
TRBD2 | . | TRBJ2-1 | TRBV29-1 | CSVGTSYYNEQFF | TGCAGCGTTGGGACTAGCTACTACAATGAGCAGTTCTTC
. | . | TRBJ2-3 | TRBV25-1 | CASSESPGRSTDTQYF | TGTGCCAGCAGTGAATCCCCAGGCAGGAGCACAGATACGCAGTATTTT
TRBD1 | . | TRBJ1-3 | TRBV7-9 | CASSLASTGPGNTIYF | TGTGCCAGCAGCTTAGCGTCGACAGGGCCTGGAAACACCATATATTTT
. | few | TRBJ1-6 | TRBV13 | CASRSLRSGQTNSPLHF | TGTGCCAGCAGATCCCTTCGCTCCGGACAGACTAATTCACCCCTCCACTTT